The 26 T cell receptor beta chains presented below share a single source sample, sequenced in a study of Graves' ophthalmopathy and Graves' hyperthyroidism. CDR3 regions of TCR beta were amplified from RNA transcripts. Second-round multiplex PCR came after first-round RT-PCR with HTBI primers. MiXCR, applied by TCRdb to the multiplex PCR reads, yields one record per CDR3 protein. Of hundreds of thousands of distinct CDR3 sequences in the sample, 20% to 25% are singletons; the top ten hold around 3%. The specimen sequenced was peripheral blood. All receptors come from a young woman with stable Graves' hyperthyroidism.

The chain joins TRBV4-1 to TRBJ1-1; maybe TRBD1 (5 bases). Trimming shortened V by 7 bases and J by 7 bases, and 13 bases separated the two germline ends. There are 12 residues in the CDR3. Germline CDR1 and CDR2: MGHRA and YSYEKL. This chain's CDR3 is CASTHLGGEAFF. The DNA for the CDR3 is TGCGCCAGCACCCACTTGGGGGGTGAAGCTTTCTTT.

This clonotype was observed many times. The V and J genes are TRBV5-1 and TRBJ2-7, with D hard to call. The CDR3 consists of 13 residues. Germline V CDR1 and CDR2: SGHRS, YFSETQ. Trimming stripped 4 bases from V and 0 bases from J, with 8 bases between. The CDR3 nucleotides are TGCGCCAGCAGCGGAATTAACTCCTACGAGCAGTACTTC. Its protein product is CASSGINSYEQYF.

This clonotype was picked up a small number of times. This chain links TRBV5-4 with TRBJ2-7; TRBD2 agrees at 12 bases. V dropped 4 bases and J dropped 5; count of bases not matched to a gene: 4. CDR1 is SGHNT, CDR2 YYREEE, per germline (reference sequence). The CDR3 sequence is 14 residues long. The CDR3 bases are TGTGCCAGCAGCCCCCGACTAGCGGGAGACGAGCAGTACTTC. It codes for CASSPRLAGDEQYF.

This clonotype has at least ten counts. The rearrangement links TRBV20-1 to TRBJ2-7; 9 nucleotides match TRBD2. This CDR3 has 19 amino acids. With V trimmed by 0 bases and J by 7 bases, 22 bases remained unmatched. The germline V gene encodes CDR1 DFQATT and CDR2 SNEGSKA (reference sequence). The CDR3 loop is CSARDRVWGASGVGREQYF. The CDR3 DNA follows: TGCAGTGCTAGAGATCGAGTTTGGGGTGCTAGCGGGGTTGGAAGGGAGCAGTACTTC.

The chain recombines TRBV7-9 with TRBJ2-5; 9 bases are a match to TRBD2. The CDR3 extends over 15 amino acids. Germline V gene lookup returns CDR1 SEHNR and CDR2 FQNEAQ (reference sequence). V lost 4 bases to trimming and J lost 6 bases; unmatched junction nucleotides: 9. The CDR3 nucleotides read TGTGCCAGCAGCTCATTCGGTAGCGGGGGACAGACCCAGTACTTC. Its protein product is CASSSFGSGGQTQYF.

This clonotype has ten or more counts. V is TRBV27 and J is TRBJ2-3, with TRBD1 as a possible D gene (6 bases). The CDR3 consists of 16 residues. CDR1 MNHEY and CDR2 SMNVEV come from the germline V gene (reference sequence). Trimming removed 3 bases from V and 2 bases from J, with 15 bases in between. CDR3 coding DNA: TGTGCCAGCAGTTTGGGCAATACAGGGTTCACAGATACGCAGTATTTT. Translating it yields CASSLGNTGFTDTQYF.

Many counts were recorded for this clonotype. The chain carries TRBV6-5 and TRBJ1-2, with D uncertain. This CDR3 is 14 amino acids long. Germline CDR1 MNHEY, CDR2 SVGAGI. V was pared by 1 base and J by 3 bases, with 9 bases between. In DNA, the CDR3 is TGTGCCAGCAGTTACTTGGTTTATGACTATGGCTACACCTTC. Its protein is CASSYLVYDYGYTF.

In this sample, this clonotype turned up many times. The DNA is left out, because the CDR3 cannot be placed on it with certainty; the CDR3 is given as TCRdb lists it. The rearrangement links TRBV28 to TRBJ2-7; the table calls TRBD2, which could not be checked here. Germline V gene lookup returns CDR1 MDHEN and CDR2 SYDVKM. The CDR3 contains 15 residues when both ends are counted. CDR3 sequence: CASSFLESPPYEQYF.

This clonotype showed up many times. Here the CDR3 reads CASGLALNTGELFF. CDR3 nucleotide sequence: TGTGCCAGCGGACTAGCGTTGAACACCGGGGAGCTGTTTTTT. The chain is built from TRBV6-5 and TRBJ2-2; 9 bases fit TRBD2. The length of the CDR3 is 14 residues. After removal of 8 bases from V and 1 base from J, the junction contained 2 bases not matched to a gene. Germline V lookup: CDR1 MNHEY, CDR2 SVGAGI.

This clonotype was observed many times. The chain employs TRBV5-1 and TRBJ2-7; no reliable D call. This CDR3 has 14 amino acids. Germline V gene lookup returns CDR1 SGHRS and CDR2 YFSETQ. Trimming took 4 bases from V and 0 from J, leaving 11 bases between them. The CDR3 coding sequence is TGCGCCAGCAGCCGCCTACAAGGCTCCTACGAGCAGTACTTC. It specifies CASSRLQGSYEQYF.

At least ten counts were recorded for this clonotype. This chain connects TRBV27 to TRBJ2-4; TRBD2 is a possible D gene (6 bases). CDR3 length: 14 residues. Trimming shortened V by 5 bases and J by 10 bases, and 18 bases separated the two germline ends. Germline CDR1 MNHEY, CDR2 SMNVEV (reference sequence). CDR3 nucleotide sequence: TGTGCCAGCAGTCCGGTCCCGGGACTCGGTATTCAGTACTTC. This gives the protein CASSPVPGLGIQYF.

In this sample, this clonotype turned up many times. This rearrangement joins TRBV19 to TRBJ1-1; maybe TRBD1 (5 bases). The V gene's germline CDR1 is LNHDA and CDR2 SQIVND (reference sequence). This CDR3 spans 13 amino acids. Trimming shortened V by 3 bases and J by 6 bases, and 11 bases separated the two germline ends. The CDR3 protein is CASSMFWGAEAFF. The CDR3 region has the DNA TGTGCCAGTAGTATGTTTTGGGGGGCTGAAGCTTTCTTT. The full variable domain, its missing parts supplied by reference TRBV19 and TRBJ1-1, is DGGITQSPKYLFRKEGQNVTLSCEQNLNHDAMYWYRQDPGQGLRLIYYSQIVNDFQKGDIAEGYSVSREKKESFPLTVTSAQKNPTAFYLCASSMFWGAEAFFGQGTRLTVV.

This clonotype was observed at least ten times. The chain couples TRBV5-1 to TRBJ2-7; TRBD2 agrees at 7 bases. V lost 4 bases and J lost 3; bases outside the gene matches: 4. CDR3 length: 13 amino acids. The germline V gene has CDR1 SGHRS and CDR2 YFSETQ. Written as DNA, the CDR3 is TGCGCCAGCAGCGTCTCGGGGGGCTACGAGCAGTACTTC. It codes for CASSVSGGYEQYF.

Ten or more counts support this clonotype. V and J are TRBV5-1 and TRBJ1-1, with 8 bases that match TRBD1. Germline lookup yields CDR1 SGHRS and CDR2 YFSETQ. This CDR3 is built from 13 residues. Trimming cost V 6 bases and J 11 bases; bases outside gene matches: 12. CDR3 coding DNA: TGCGCCAGCAACGCCGGACAGGGTTTGTTGGCTTTCTTT. As protein: CASNAGQGLLAFF.

This clonotype was found many times. This chain connects TRBV12-3 or TRBV12-4 to TRBJ2-5, with D perhaps being TRBD1 or TRBD2 (5 bases each). V gave up 3 bases and J gave up 1 base, with 12 bases separating them. The CDR3 has 15 residues. The CDR3 nucleotides read TGTGCCAGCAGTTTGGGGACGGGATTCCAAGAGACCCAGTACTTC. It translates to CASSLGTGFQETQYF.

Remarks on this clonotype: No conserved phenylalanine or tryptophan ends this CDR3, so it is likely a read error. It is unclear where the CDR3 begins or ends on the DNA, so no DNA is shown, and the CDR3 is as TCRdb lists it. The V gene is TRBV11-2, the J gene TRBJ1-2; the table assigns TRBD1, which was not confirmed against the DNA. The CDR3 is 14 amino acids long, termini counted. Germline values: CDR1 SGHAT, CDR2 FQNNGV. The chain's CDR3 is CASSLFGTVESYTV.

This clonotype was detected many times. The chain joins TRBV29-1 to TRBJ2-5, with TRBD1 identical over 8 bases. CDR1 SQVTM and CDR2 ANQGSEA come from the germline V gene. The ends lost 7 bases at V and 1 base at J; junction bases unmatched: 5. The CDR3 contains 13 residues. The DNA of the CDR3 is TGCAGCGCGGGGGACAGGAGCCAAGAGACCCAGTACTTC. This encodes CSAGDRSQETQYF.

This clonotype has only a few counts. The chain uses TRBV24-1 and TRBJ2-5; TRBD1 matches at 8 bases. The CDR3 runs 16 residues. After removal of 2 bases from V and 4 bases from J, the junction contained 8 bases not matched to a gene. Per the germline V gene, CDR1 is KGHDR and CDR2 is SFDVKD. CDR3 DNA: TGTGCCACCAGTGATTCTGGACAGGGCGGGCGAGAGACCCAGTACTTC. This sequence encodes CATSDSGQGGRETQYF.

This clonotype was picked up many times. The V gene is TRBV20-1, the J gene TRBJ2-2, with 7 nucleotides matching TRBD1. The germline CDR1 and CDR2 sequences are DFQATT and SNEGSKA (reference sequence). The CDR3 extends over 16 amino acids. Trimming cost V 0 bases and J 2 bases; bases outside gene matches: 6. CDR3 in amino acids: CSARDPTGPNTGELFF. The CDR3 DNA sequence: TGCAGTGCTAGAGATCCGACAGGGCCCAACACCGGGGAGCTGTTTTTT.

The sample holds many counts of this clonotype. The chain employs TRBV10-3 and TRBJ2-7; 9 nucleotides align to TRBD2. The germline V gene encodes CDR1 ENHRY and CDR2 SYGVKD. V trimming: 2 bases; J trimming: 2 bases; junction bases outside the gene matches: 4. CDR3 size: 15 residues. The CDR3 region is CAISEGLAGTYEQYF. CDR3 DNA: TGTGCCATCAGTGAGGGGCTAGCGGGGACCTACGAGCAGTACTTC.

This clonotype came up many times. The chain combines TRBV27 with TRBJ1-1; D is perhaps TRBD1 (5 bases). In germline, CDR1 is MNHEY, CDR2 SMNVEV (reference sequence). Trimming cost V 7 bases and J 8 bases, with 14 bases left between them. The CDR3 covers 12 residues. The CDR3 spells CASTPGGGEAFF. As DNA, the CDR3 is TGTGCCAGCACCCCGGGGGGAGGAGAAGCTTTCTTT.

Details on this clonotype: Being one base from a much bigger clone, this may be a read error. This chain joins TRBV6-1 and TRBJ1-5; possible D gene TRBD1, 6 bases. Germline loops: CDR1 MNHNS, CDR2 SASEGT. The germline V and J ends were trimmed by 2 bases and 0 bases, with 8 bases remaining between them. CDR3 size: 15 residues. As DNA, the CDR3 is TGTGCCAGCAGTGAACAGGGGAATAGCAATCAGCCCCAGCATTTT. This gives the protein CASSEQGNSNQPQHF.

This clonotype has more than one count but fewer than ten. The chain joins TRBV6-5 to TRBJ1-1; D is uncertain. The CDR3 loop spans 14 amino acids. V dropped 0 bases and J dropped 1 base, with 6 bases sitting between them. Germline CDR1 reads MNHEY; CDR2 reads SVGAGI. This CDR3 is CASSYSLENTEAFF. Here the CDR3 DNA reads TGTGCCAGCAGTTACTCCTTGGAGAACACTGAAGCTTTCTTT.

This rearrangement joins TRBV19 to TRBJ1-2; a weak D match, TRBD1 (5 bases). This CDR3 region has 14 residues. V lost 4 bases and J 3 bases, leaving 12 bases between the germline ends. Germline V gene data show CDR1 as LNHDA and CDR2 as SQIVND (reference sequence). DNA of the CDR3: TGTGCCAGTAGTACGGAGGGACCCTACTATGGCTACACCTTC. This translates into CASSTEGPYYGYTF.

This clonotype has a count of ten or more. The V and J genes are TRBV12-3 or TRBV12-4 and TRBJ1-5; D gene ambiguous. V lost 11 bases and J 6 bases, leaving 17 bases between the germline ends. This CDR3 has 13 residues. The CDR3 loop reads CASSYGPGQPQHF. The CDR3 bases are TGTGCCTCCTCGTATGGGCCGGGTCAGCCCCAGCATTTT.

This clonotype appeared many times. This chain joins TRBV7-2 and TRBJ2-7; TRBD2 agrees at 7 bases. This CDR3 spans 15 amino acids. V shed 4 bases and J 0 bases; nucleotides not matched to a gene: 6. CDR1 SGHTA and CDR2 FQGNSA come from the germline V gene. The CDR3 sequence is CASSSIAGSSYEQYF. The DNA for the CDR3 is TGTGCCAGCAGCTCTATAGCGGGTAGCTCCTACGAGCAGTACTTC.